This record concerns one T cell receptor beta chain sequence. Its cognate antigen has yet to be identified. Because the CDR3's place on the DNA is in doubt, the DNA is left out and the CDR3 is given as listed by TCRdb. The CDR3 runs 16 amino acids, cysteine and phenylalanine included. The CDR1 and CDR2 encoded by the germline V gene (reference sequence) are SGHNT and YYREEE. The record originates from a study of shared clonotypes between healthy human individuals (dated by TCRdb to about 2020). For the wider study: Three men and two women, aged 18 to 49 years, made up the cohort. For each donor, CD4 naive and CD4 memory were each given three plates, CD8 naive was given two plates, and CD8 memory was given one plate. To increase sequencing depth and limit assay-specific biases, different laboratories used diverse techniques to prepare libraries and sequence TCR repertoires. To estimate repertoire size and how much clonotype sharing occurs between individuals, the study deeply sequenced the blood TCR repertoires of roughly 5 healthy adults. Between about 0.94 and 8.9 billion PBMCs per donor were obtained by leukapheresis.

For the CD8 naive samples, CD45RO-negative cells were positively selected for CCR7, yielding a CD45RA+CCR7+ population from which TemRA cells were excluded. Healthy HIV-negative adults with no recently reported acute infections or vaccinations were included as donors. Every donor was a Caucasian adult residing in Nashville, Tennessee, USA. Blood was obtained by leukapheresis, after which PBMCs were separated by Ficoll-Histopaque density gradient centrifugation and cryopreserved in liquid nitrogen vapor phase. Analytical flow cytometry was used to check the purity and quantity of every magnetically sorted T cell population. Each sorted fraction had its genomic DNA isolated and then quantified by UV absorbance on a Nanodrop 2000c. The paper's findings and limits, for the study overall: Sharing across a handful of donors was observed for about 4.8% of naive CD4, over 3% of naive CD8, 2.3% of memory CD4, and about 0.38% of memory CD8 clonotypes. Larger estimated clonotype richness was generally found for naive subsets than for memory subsets. Pairwise subsampling indicated that sequencing depth was expected to affect the degree of clonotype sharing among donors. Clonotypes shared by all four sorted-subset donors showed higher generation probabilities than non-shared clonotypes. Sampling was limited to blood, and TCR repertoires in tissue likely differ from TCR repertoires in blood. Because the study included a small number of donors, the genetic and exposure-history diversity represented was limited. Incomplete sequencing was indicated by rarefaction of sorted-subset datasets, despite the large sequencing depth.

TCR CDR3 regions were amplified from genomic DNA by multiplex PCR using the deep immunoSEQ assay. For each cell subset, the extracted genomic DNA was distributed evenly across all wells of several immunoSEQ 96-well plates, and each plate served as one replicate. For sorted subsets, about 220 ng of genomic DNA, equivalent to 25,000 to 30,000 T cell genomes, went into each replicate PCR. Purified libraries were quantified with a Qubit 3.0 fluorometer, sized on a Bioanalyzer 2100, and re-quantified with the KAPA Library Quantification kit. Each immunoSEQ 96-well plate was sequenced on its own single-read 150-cycle Illumina NextSeq 550 flow cell. The original methods were these. Because the immunoSEQ output included only junctional sequences and no quality scores, the filtering could not be the same as the filtering used for full-length reads. To assign V/J genes and CDR3, sequences were annotated against IMGT germline references using PyIR, a Python wrapper for IgBLAST v1.9. Reads were removed for weak V/J assignments (E-value above 1e-6), missing CDR3, stop codons, out-of-frame junctions, or ambiguous translated residues. V3J clonotypes were defined as sequences sharing the same inferred V gene, J gene, and CDR3 amino acid sequence. The percentage overlap between two repertoires was calculated by dividing the number of shared unique clonotypes by the size of the smaller repertoire. Repertoire richness was assessed with RTK rarefaction, the Chao1 estimator, and Recon v2.1 estimates of unobserved clonotypes. For all TCRbeta clonotypes obtained by the gDNA method from a few donors, generation probabilities were computed with OLGA. This immuneACCESS table, as held by TCRdb, lists in-frame sequences with V and J called but not all clones. Of the missing ones, under half trace to an unresolved V gene in checked studies; the others have no known cause. For V, J and clone size, that table is used; D and trimming come from the DNA. The sample table contains about 650,000 clones; only one count was recorded for 95% to 96% of them. The ten most abundant clones make up about 0.11% of the sample.

The chain joins TRBV5-4 to TRBJ2-1; the DNA was not compared with TRBD1, the D call given in the table. Input material: naive CD8+ T cells sorted from blood. The sample's cell subset or site label, decoded: CD45RA+CCR7+. This receptor was taken from a woman aged 25 to 45 in good health. This receptor has the CDR3 CASSFLWGEDINEQFF.